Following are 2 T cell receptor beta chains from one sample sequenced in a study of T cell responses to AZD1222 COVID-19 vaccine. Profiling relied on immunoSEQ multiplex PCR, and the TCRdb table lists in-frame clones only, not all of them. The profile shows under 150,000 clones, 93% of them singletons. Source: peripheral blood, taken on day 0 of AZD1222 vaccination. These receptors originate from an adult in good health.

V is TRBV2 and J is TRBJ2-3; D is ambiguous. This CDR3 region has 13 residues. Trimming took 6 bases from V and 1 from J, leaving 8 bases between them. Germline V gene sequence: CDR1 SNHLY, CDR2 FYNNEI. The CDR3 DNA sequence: TGTGCCAGCAGATTGGACGGCACAGATACGCAGTATTTT. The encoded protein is CASRLDGTDTQYF.

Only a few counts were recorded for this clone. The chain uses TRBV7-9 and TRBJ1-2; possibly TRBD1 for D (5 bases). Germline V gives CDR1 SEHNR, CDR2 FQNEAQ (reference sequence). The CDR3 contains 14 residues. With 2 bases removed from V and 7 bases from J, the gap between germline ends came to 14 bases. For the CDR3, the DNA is TGTGCCAGCAGCTTAATAGGGGATGTAGGTGGCTACACCTTC. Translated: CASSLIGDVGGYTF.